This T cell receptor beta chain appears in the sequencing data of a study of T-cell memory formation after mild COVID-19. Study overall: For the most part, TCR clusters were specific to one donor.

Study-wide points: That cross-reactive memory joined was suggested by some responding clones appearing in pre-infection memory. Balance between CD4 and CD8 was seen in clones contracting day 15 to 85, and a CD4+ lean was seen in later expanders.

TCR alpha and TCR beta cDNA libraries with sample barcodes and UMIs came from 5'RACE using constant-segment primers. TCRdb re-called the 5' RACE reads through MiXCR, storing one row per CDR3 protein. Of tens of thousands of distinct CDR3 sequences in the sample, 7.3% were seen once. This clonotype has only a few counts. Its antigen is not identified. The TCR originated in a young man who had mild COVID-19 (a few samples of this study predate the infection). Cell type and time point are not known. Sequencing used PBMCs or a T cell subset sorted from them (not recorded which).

CDR3: CASSGDRGIYNEQFF. The DNA of the CDR3 is TGTGCCAGCAGTGGGGACAGGGGGATTTACAATGAGCAGTTCTTC. The rearrangement links TRBV12-3 or TRBV12-4 to TRBJ2-1; the match to TRBD1 covers 11 bases. J lost 4 bases, V lost 5 bases, and 4 bases had no gene match. There are 15 residues in the CDR3.